Presented here are 9 T cell receptor beta chains from one specimen sequenced in a study of shared clonotypes between healthy human individuals. Sequenced by immunoSEQ multiplex PCR; TCRdb stores in-frame clones only, minus some. This sample yields 2 million to 3 million clones, of which more than 85% are seen a single time; approximately 0.35% belongs to the top ten. The sample was naive CD4+ T cells from PBMCs. Subset specified: CD45RA+ positively selected. Source of these receptors: a man aged 18-30 years in good health. Some clones in this sample may be carry-over from other donors' samples.

The rearrangement links TRBV28 to TRBJ2-7, with 10 bases aligning to TRBD2. This CDR3 comprises 14 residues. Unmatched junction bases numbered 9, after V lost 6 bases and J lost 7 bases. Germline V CDR1 and CDR2: MDHEN, SYDVKM. The CDR3 nucleotides read TGTGCCAGCAGACTAGCGGGATCTTACGGGGAGCAGTACTTC. Amino acid sequence: CASRLAGSYGEQYF.

This chain joins TRBV6-5 and TRBJ2-5; D ambiguous. Per the germline V gene, CDR1 is MNHEY and CDR2 is SVGAGI. There are 13 residues in the CDR3. The V gene lost 6 bases and the J gene lost 3 bases, with 11 bases spanning the gap. The CDR3 region has the DNA TGTGCCAGCAGCTCACCCTGGAAAGAGACCCAGTACTTC. It is translated as CASSSPWKETQYF.

The chain is built from TRBV6-4 and TRBJ2-3; possible D gene TRBD2, 6 bases. The CDR3 is 14 residues long. Germline-derived CDR1 and CDR2 are MRHNA and SNTAGT. Trimming removed 5 bases at V and 0 bases at J, with 9 bases between. The CDR3 loop is CASSISGSTDTQYF. The CDR3 DNA reads TGTGCCAGCAGTATTAGCGGAAGCACAGATACGCAGTATTTT.

The rearrangement uses TRBV6-5 and TRBJ2-5, with TRBD1 matching 11 bases. The last part of the DNA fits TRBJ2-7 better; the J call may be wrong. Germline-derived CDR1 and CDR2 are MNHEY and SVGAGI. The CDR3 is made up of 15 amino acids. CDR3 loop: CASSYSDRGRFEQYF. CDR3 nucleotide sequence: TGTGCCAGCAGTTATTCGGACAGGGGGCGTTTCGAGCAGTACTTC.

CDR3 in amino acids: CASSFAVGLAGIKQFF. CDR3 sequence (DNA): TGTGCCAGCAGTTTCGCCGTGGGACTAGCGGGCATTAAGCAGTTCTTC. The chain links TRBV2 to TRBJ2-1; 12 bases are shared with TRBD2. CDR1 and CDR2 (germline): SNHLY, FYNNEI. The CDR3 extends over 16 amino acids. The ends lost 5 bases at V and 11 bases at J; junction bases unmatched: 13.

The CDR3 nucleotides are TGTGCCAGCAGCTTATCCAGGGGGCTCGGGTACGAGCAGTACTTC. Its protein is CASSLSRGLGYEQYF. This chain uses TRBV7-9 with TRBJ2-7, with 8 positions matching TRBD1. Germline CDR1 reads SEHNR; CDR2 reads FQNEAQ (reference sequence). The CDR3 sequence is 15 residues long. V shed 2 bases, J shed 4 bases, and the junction held 7 bases outside the gene matches.

The genes are TRBV7-8 and TRBJ1-5, with D unresolved. This CDR3 is 12 amino acids long. The germline V gene has CDR1 SGHVS and CDR2 FQNEAQ. The V gene lost 4 bases and the J gene lost 3 bases, with 4 bases spanning the gap. For the CDR3, the DNA is TGTGCCAGCAGCTCCCCCAATCAGCCCCAGCATTTT. This encodes CASSSPNQPQHF.

J is TRBJ1-2 and V is TRBV5-1, with D possibly TRBD1 on 6 matching bases. V was cut by 0 bases and J by 7 bases, with 10 bases left in between. The CDR3 is 13 amino acids. Per germline, CDR1 SGHRS and CDR2 YFSETQ. The chain's CDR3 is CASSLDRERGYTF. DNA of the CDR3: TGCGCCAGCAGCTTGGACAGGGAGCGTGGCTACACCTTC.

In regard to this clone: Other DNA sequences within the sample encode an identical CDR3. The V and J genes are TRBV7-9 and TRBJ2-1, with 12 positions matching TRBD2. This CDR3 has 15 amino acids. The V segment lost 1 base and the J segment 7 bases; nucleotides outside the gene matches: 2. Germline V gene lookup returns CDR1 SEHNR and CDR2 FQNEAQ (reference sequence). The DNA of the CDR3 is TGTGCCAGCAGCTTAGGGACTAGCGGGAAGAATGAGCAGTTCTTC. Translating gives CASSLGTSGKNEQFF.